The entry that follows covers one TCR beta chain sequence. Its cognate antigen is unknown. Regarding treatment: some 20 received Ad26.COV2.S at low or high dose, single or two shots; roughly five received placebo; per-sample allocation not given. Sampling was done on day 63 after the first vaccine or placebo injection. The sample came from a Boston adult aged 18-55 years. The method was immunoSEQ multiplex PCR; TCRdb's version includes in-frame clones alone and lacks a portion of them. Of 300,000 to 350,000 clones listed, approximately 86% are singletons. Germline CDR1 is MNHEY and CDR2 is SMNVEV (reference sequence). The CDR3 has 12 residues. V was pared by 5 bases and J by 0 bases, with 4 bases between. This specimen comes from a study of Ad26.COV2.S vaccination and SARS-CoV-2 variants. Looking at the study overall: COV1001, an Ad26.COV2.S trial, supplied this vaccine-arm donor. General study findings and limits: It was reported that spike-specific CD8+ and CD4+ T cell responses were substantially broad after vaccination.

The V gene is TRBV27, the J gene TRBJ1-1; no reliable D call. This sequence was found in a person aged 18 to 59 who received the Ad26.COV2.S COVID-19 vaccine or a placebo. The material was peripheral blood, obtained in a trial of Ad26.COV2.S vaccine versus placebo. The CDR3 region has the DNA TGTGCCAGCAGTGGCGTGAACACTGAAGCTTTCTTT. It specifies CASSGVNTEAFF.